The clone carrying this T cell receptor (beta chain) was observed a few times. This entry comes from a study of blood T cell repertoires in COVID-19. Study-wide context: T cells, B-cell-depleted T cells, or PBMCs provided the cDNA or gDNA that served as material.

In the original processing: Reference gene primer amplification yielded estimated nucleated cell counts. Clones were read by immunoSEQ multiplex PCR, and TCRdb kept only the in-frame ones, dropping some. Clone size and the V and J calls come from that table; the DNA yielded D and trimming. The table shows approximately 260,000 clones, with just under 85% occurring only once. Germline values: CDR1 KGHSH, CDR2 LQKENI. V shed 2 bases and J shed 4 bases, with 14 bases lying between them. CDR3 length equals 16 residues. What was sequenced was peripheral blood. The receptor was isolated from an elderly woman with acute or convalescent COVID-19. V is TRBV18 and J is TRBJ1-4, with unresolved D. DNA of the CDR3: TGTGCCAGCTCACCAAGCCTCGACGGGATTAATGAAAAACTGTTTTTT. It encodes CASSPSLDGINEKLFF.